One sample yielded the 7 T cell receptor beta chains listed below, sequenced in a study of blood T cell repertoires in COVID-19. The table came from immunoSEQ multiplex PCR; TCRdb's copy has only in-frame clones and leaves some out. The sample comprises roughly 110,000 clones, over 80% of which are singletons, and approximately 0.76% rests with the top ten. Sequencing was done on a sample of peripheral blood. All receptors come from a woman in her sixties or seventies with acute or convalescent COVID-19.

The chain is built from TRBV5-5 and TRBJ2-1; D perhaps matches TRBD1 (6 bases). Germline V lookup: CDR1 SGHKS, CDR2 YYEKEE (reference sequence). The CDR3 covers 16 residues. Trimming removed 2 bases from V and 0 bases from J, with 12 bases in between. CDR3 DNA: TGTGCCAGCAGCTTCAGGGGCGGAAGCTCCTACAATGAGCAGTTCTTC. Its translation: CASSFRGGSSYNEQFF.

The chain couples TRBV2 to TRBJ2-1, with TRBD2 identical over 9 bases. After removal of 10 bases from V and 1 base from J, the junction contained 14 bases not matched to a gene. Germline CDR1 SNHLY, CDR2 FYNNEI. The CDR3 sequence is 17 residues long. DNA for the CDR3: TGTGCCAACGCGGGGGCTAGCGGGACGGTTTCCTACAATGAGCAGTTCTTC. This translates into CANAGASGTVSYNEQFF.

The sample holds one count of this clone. The CDR3 sequence is CASSLDGTDMNTEAFF. CDR3 DNA: TGCGCCAGCAGCTTGGATGGGACAGACATGAACACTGAAGCTTTCTTT. The chain has TRBV5-1 and TRBJ1-1; 7 bases are shared with TRBD1. Germline assignment: CDR1 SGHRS and CDR2 YFSETQ. The J segment lost 0 bases and the V segment lost 0 bases, leaving 5 bases of the junction unmatched. The CDR3 sequence is 16 residues long. Variable domain in full (rest from reference TRBV5-1 and TRBJ1-1): KAGVTQTPRYLIKTRGQQVTLSCSPISGHRSVSWYQQTPGQGLQFLFEYFSETQRNKGNFPGRFSGRQFSNSRSEMNVSTLELGDSALYLCASSLDGTDMNTEAFFGQGTRLTVV.

The CDR3 region is CASLSDKGRPQHF. CDR3 DNA sequence: TGTGCCAGCCTCTCGGACAAAGGTCGGCCCCAGCATTTT. The chain employs TRBV6-6 and TRBJ1-5, with D possibly TRBD1 on 5 matching bases. The CDR3 is made up of 13 amino acids. The V gene lost 8 bases and the J gene lost 9 bases, with 17 bases spanning the gap. CDR1 MNHNY and CDR2 SVGAGI come from the germline V gene (reference sequence).

For the CDR3, the DNA is TGTGCCAGCAGCTCGGCGACAGACGGAAACACCATATATTTT. As protein: CASSSATDGNTIYF. The chain employs TRBV7-9 and TRBJ1-3, with D possibly being TRBD1 (5 bases). This CDR3 is 14 amino acids long. CDR1 SEHNR and CDR2 FQNEAQ come from the germline V gene (reference sequence). Trimming removed 4 bases at V and 4 bases at J, with 11 bases between.

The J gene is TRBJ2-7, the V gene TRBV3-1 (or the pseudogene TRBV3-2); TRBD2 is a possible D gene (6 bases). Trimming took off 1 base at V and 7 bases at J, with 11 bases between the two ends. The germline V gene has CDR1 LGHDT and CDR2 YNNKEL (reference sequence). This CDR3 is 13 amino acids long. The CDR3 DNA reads TGTGCCAGCAGCCAAGGAGTAGGGAGGGAGCAGTACTTC. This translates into CASSQGVGREQYF.

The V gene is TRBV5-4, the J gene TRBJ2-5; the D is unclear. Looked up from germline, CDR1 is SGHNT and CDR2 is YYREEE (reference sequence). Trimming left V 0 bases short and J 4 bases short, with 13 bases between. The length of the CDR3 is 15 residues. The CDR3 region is CASSLAPGTGETQYF. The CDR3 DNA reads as TGTGCCAGCAGCTTGGCCCCCGGAACGGGAGAGACCCAGTACTTC.